This T cell receptor beta chain was profiled in a study of shared T cell receptors in the human thymus. This table comes from immunoSEQ multiplex PCR, and its TCRdb copy is limited to in-frame clones, with some not included. The top ten clones hold approximately 0.01% of a sample with hundreds of thousands of clones, approximately 88% of them seen once. Another study also made use of these data, one on human thymus T cells. That source notes: The donor group consisted of healthy Finnish infants who were having corrective surgery for congenital heart defects. Obtained as resections during corrective heart surgery, the thymus tissue was then studied. Gene usage (both V and J) appeared biased in thymic and blood repertoires. In unrelated individuals, thymic repertoires overlapped highly, according to related research.

Source material: thymocytes. This clonotype was obtained from a boy under three years old with a congenital heart defect.

The CDR3 DNA is TGTGCCATCAGTGTTAGACAGGGCCCTTATGGCTACACCTTC. It yields the protein CAISVRQGPYGYTF. The chain carries TRBV10-3 and TRBJ1-2; TRBD1 aligns across 7 bases. V lost 4 bases to trimming and J lost 5 bases; unmatched junction nucleotides: 7. Germline lookup yields CDR1 ENHRY and CDR2 SYGVKD. The CDR3 runs to 14 residues.